This passage covers 2 T cell receptor beta chains from one sample sequenced in a study of a mutant IDH1 vaccine in newly diagnosed glioma. Stated time point: week 35, safety follow-up. Doses consisted of 300 ug of mutant IDH1 20-mer peptide each, paired with topical imiquimod. Their cognate antigens are unknown. Generated by immunoSEQ multiplex PCR, the TCRdb table keeps only in-frame clones and is missing some. This sample has some 33,000 clones, with approximately 79% found just once. Here the sequenced sample was PBMCs, taken from a glioma patient whose treatment included an IDH1 peptide vaccine. Receptors were obtained from a woman aged 25 to 39 with glioma. Some clones in this sample may be carry-over from other donors' samples.

The rearrangement joins TRBV13 to TRBJ2-2; possibly TRBD1 or TRBD2 for D (5 bases each). Between the trimmed V and J ends, which lost 7 bases and 7 bases, there was a span of 7 bases. Germline-derived CDR1 and CDR2 are PRHDT and FYEKMQ (reference sequence). The CDR3 runs to 11 residues. The chain's CDR3 is CASMGRGELFF. The DNA of the CDR3 is TGTGCCAGCATGGGACGCGGGGAGCTGTTTTTT.

This chain uses TRBV5-1 with TRBJ2-3; D possibly corresponds to TRBD1 (5 bases). Germline V CDR1 and CDR2: SGHRS, YFSETQ. The V and J ends lost 1 base and 3 bases respectively, with 9 bases between them. The CDR3 sequence is 14 residues long. The CDR3 region is CASSLQGGTDTQYF. DNA of the CDR3: TGCGCCAGCAGCTTGCAGGGTGGGACAGATACGCAGTATTTT.